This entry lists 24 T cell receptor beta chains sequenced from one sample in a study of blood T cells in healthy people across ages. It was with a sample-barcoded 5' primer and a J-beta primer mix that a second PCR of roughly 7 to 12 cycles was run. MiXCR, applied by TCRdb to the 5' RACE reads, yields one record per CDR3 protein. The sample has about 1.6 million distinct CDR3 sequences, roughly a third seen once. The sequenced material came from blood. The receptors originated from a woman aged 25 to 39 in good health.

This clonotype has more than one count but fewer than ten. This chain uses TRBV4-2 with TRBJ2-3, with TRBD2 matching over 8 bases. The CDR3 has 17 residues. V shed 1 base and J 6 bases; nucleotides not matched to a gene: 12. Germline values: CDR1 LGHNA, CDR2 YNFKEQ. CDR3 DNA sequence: TGTGCCAGCAGCCAAGGGGGTAGCGGGGATTTCACGGATACGCAGTATTTT. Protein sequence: CASSQGGSGDFTDTQYF.

The DNA of the CDR3 is TGTGCCAGCAGTTACTCTGGCGGAGGCTCCTACGAGCAGTACTTC. This gives the protein CASSYSGGGSYEQYF. The rearrangement uses TRBV6-2 or TRBV6-3 and TRBJ2-7; a weak D match, TRBD2 (5 bases). The CDR3 spans 15 residues. Germline V lookup: CDR1 MNHEY, CDR2 SVGEGT. The V end lost 0 bases, the J end lost 0 bases, and 9 bases lay between the germline ends.

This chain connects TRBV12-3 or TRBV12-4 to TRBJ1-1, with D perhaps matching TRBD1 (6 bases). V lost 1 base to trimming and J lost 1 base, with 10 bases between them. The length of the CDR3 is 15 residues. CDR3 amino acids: CASSLGQDPNTEAFF. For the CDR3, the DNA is TGTGCCAGCAGTTTAGGACAGGACCCGAACACTGAAGCTTTCTTT.

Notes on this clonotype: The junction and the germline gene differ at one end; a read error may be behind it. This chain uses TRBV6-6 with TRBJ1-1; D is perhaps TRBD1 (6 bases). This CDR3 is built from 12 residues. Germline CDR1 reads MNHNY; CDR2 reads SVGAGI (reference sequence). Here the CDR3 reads CASSCGDTEAFF. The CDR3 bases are TGTGCCAGCAGTTGCGGGGACACAGAAGCTTTCTTT.

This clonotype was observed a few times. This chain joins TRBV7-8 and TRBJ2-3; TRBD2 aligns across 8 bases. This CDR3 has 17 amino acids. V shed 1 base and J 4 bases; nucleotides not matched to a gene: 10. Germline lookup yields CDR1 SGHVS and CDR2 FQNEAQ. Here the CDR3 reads CASSLVSVSGSADTQYF. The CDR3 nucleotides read TGTGCCAGCAGCTTAGTTAGTGTGAGCGGGAGCGCAGATACGCAGTATTTT.

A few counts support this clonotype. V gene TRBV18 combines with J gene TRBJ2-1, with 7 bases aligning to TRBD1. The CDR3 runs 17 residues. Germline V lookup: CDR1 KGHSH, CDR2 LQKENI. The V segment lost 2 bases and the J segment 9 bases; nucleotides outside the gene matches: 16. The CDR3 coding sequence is TGTGCCAGCTCACCAAGGACAGGACCACTTGATGATGGTGAGCAGTTCTTC. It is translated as CASSPRTGPLDDGEQFF.

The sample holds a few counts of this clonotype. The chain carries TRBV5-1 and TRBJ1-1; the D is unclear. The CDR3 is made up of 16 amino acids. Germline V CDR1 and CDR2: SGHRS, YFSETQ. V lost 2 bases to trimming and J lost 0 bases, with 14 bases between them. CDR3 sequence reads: CASSFQASPLNTEAFF. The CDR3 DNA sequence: TGCGCCAGCAGCTTCCAGGCCTCTCCCTTGAACACTGAAGCTTTCTTT.

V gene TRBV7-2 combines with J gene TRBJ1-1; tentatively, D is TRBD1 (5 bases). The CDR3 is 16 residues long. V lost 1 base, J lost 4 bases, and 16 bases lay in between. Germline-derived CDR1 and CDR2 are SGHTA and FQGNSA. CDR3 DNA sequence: TGTGCCAGCAGCTTAGATCCACAGGCCTTGGGCACTGAAGCTTTCTTT. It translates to CASSLDPQALGTEAFF.

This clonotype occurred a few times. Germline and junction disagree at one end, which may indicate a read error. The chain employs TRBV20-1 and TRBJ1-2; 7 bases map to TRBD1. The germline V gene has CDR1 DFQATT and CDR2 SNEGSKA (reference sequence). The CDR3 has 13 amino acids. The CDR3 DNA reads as TGCAGTGCTTCGGACAGGATTAACTATGGCTGCACCTTC. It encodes CSASDRINYGCTF.

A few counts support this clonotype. Here the CDR3 DNA reads TGTGCCAGCAGTCCACCCGGGGGCGCGGACACTGAAGCTTTCTTT. This gives the protein CASSPPGGADTEAFF. V is TRBV12-3 or TRBV12-4 and J is TRBJ1-1, with D tentatively TRBD1 (6 bases). The CDR3 totals 15 residues. The V gene lost 5 bases and the J gene lost 3 bases, with 16 bases spanning the gap.

The CDR3 region is CSARPLGTSPEQYF. Here the CDR3 DNA reads TGCAGTGCTCGTCCCCTGGGGACTAGTCCCGAGCAGTACTTC. The chain recombines TRBV20-1 with TRBJ2-7; 8 bases are shared with TRBD2. Germline V lookup: CDR1 DFQATT, CDR2 SNEGSKA (reference sequence). V was clipped by 5 bases and J by 6 bases; unmatched bases: 12. The CDR3 consists of 14 residues.

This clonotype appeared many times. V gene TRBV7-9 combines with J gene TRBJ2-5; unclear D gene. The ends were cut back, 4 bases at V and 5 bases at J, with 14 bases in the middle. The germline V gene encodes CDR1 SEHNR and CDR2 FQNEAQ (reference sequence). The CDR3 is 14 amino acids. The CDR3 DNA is TGTGCCAGCAGCTACGTTAGATCCGGGGAGACCCAGTACTTC. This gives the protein CASSYVRSGETQYF.

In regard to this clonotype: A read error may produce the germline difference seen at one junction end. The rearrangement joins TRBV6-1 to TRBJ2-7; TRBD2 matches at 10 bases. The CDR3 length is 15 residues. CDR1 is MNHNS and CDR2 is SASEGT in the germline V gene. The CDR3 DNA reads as TGTGCCAGCAGCTCACTAGCGGGACTCTCCTGCGAGCAGTACTTC. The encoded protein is CASSSLAGLSCEQYF.

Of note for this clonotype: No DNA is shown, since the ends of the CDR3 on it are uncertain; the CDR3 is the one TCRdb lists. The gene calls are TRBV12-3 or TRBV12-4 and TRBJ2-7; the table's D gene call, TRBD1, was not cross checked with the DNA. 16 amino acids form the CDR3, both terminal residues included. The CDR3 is CASSLWGQGSSYERYF.

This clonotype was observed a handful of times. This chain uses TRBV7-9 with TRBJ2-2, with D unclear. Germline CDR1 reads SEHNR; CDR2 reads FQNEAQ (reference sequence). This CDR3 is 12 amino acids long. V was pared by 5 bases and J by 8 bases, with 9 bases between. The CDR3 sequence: CASSLQFGELFF. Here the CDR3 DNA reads TGTGCCAGCAGCCTACAGTTTGGGGAGCTGTTTTTT.

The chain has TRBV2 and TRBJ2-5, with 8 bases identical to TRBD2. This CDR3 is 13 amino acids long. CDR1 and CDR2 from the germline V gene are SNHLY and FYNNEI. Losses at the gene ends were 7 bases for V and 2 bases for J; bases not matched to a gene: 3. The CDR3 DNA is TGTGCCAGCACTAGCGGGCCTCAAGAGACCCAGTACTTC. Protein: CASTSGPQETQYF.

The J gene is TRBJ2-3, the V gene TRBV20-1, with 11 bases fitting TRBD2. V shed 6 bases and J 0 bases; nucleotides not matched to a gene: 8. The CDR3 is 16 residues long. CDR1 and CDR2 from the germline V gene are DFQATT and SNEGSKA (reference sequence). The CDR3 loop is CSASSGRGPSTDTQYF. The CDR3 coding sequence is TGCAGTGCAAGTAGCGGGAGGGGGCCTAGCACAGATACGCAGTATTTT.

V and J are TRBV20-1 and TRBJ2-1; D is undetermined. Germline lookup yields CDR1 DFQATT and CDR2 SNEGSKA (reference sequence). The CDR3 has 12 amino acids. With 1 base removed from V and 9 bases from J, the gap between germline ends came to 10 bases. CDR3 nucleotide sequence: TGCAGTGCTAGAGTGAAAGGCGGTGAGCAGTTCTTC. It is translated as CSARVKGGEQFF.

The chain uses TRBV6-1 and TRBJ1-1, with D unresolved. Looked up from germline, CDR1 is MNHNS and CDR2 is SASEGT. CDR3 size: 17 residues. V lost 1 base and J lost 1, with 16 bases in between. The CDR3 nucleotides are TGTGCCAGCAGTGAAGTTAAGGCTTACCGAGCGAACACTGAAGCTTTCTTT. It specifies CASSEVKAYRANTEAFF.

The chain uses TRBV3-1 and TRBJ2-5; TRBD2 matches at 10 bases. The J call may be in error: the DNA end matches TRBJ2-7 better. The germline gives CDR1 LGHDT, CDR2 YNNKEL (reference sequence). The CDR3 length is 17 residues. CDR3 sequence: CASSQASLAGDGYEQYF. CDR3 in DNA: TGTGCCAGCAGCCAAGCGAGTCTAGCGGGAGACGGGTACGAGCAGTACTTC.

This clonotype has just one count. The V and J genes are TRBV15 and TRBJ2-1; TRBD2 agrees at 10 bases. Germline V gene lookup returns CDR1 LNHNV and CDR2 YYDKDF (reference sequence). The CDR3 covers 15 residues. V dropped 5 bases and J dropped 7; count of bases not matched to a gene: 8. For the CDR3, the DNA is TGTGCCACCAGCCTACGACTAGCGGGTCGAAATGAGCAGTTCTTC. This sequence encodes CATSLRLAGRNEQFF.

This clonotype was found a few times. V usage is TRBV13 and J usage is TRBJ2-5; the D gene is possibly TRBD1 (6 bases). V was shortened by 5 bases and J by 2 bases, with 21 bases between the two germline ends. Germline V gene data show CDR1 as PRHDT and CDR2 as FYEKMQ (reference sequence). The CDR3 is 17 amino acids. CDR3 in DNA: TGTGCCAGCAGCACCCCTAGTGGGGGCAGTGCTCAAGAGACCCAGTACTTC. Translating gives CASSTPSGGSAQETQYF.

In DNA, the CDR3 is TGTGCCAGCAGTTACTCGAGGGCTAGCGTCGGCTACGAGCAGTACTTC. This sequence encodes CASSYSRASVGYEQYF. The J gene is TRBJ2-7, the V gene TRBV6-2 or TRBV6-3; TRBD2 is a possible D gene (6 bases). V lost 0 bases to trimming and J lost 3 bases, with 15 bases between them. Per germline, CDR1 MNHEY and CDR2 SVGEGT. This CDR3 is 16 amino acids long.

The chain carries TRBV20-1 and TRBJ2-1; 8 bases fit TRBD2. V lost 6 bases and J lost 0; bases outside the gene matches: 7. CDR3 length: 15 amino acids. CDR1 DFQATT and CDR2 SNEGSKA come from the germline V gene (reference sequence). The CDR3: CSARQRGSSYNEQFF. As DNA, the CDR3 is TGCAGTGCGCGACAGCGGGGGAGCTCCTACAATGAGCAGTTCTTC.